Listed here are 13 T cell receptor beta chains from one sample, sequenced in a study of T cell responses to AZD1222 COVID-19 vaccine. Method: immunoSEQ multiplex PCR; TCRdb's copy keeps in-frame clones and lacks some. The sample consists of roughly 120,000 clones, 92% of them appearing once. Source: peripheral blood, taken on day 0 of AZD1222 vaccination. These receptors all stem from an adult in good health.

About this clone: One junction end does not reproduce the germline sequence, and a read error may be involved. The chain is built from TRBV28 and TRBJ2-7, with unresolved D. This CDR3 has 12 residues. Germline lookup yields CDR1 MDHEN and CDR2 SYDVKM. CDR3 sequence (DNA): TGTGCCAGCAGTTTTTCTTCCCTCCCCATACTATTC. Translating it yields CASSFSSLPILF. The whole variable domain, remainder taken from reference TRBV28 and TRBJ2-7, is DVKVTQSSRYLVKRTGEKVFLECVQDMDHENMFWYRQDPGLGLRLIYFSYDVKMKEKGDIPEGYSVSREKKERFSLILESASTNQTSMYLCASSFSSLPILFGPGTRLTVT.

The chain combines TRBV10-2 with TRBJ1-1; D remains unclear. From germline, CDR1 is WSHSY and CDR2 SAAADI. CDR3 size: 12 residues. V was trimmed by 3 bases and J by 4 bases, leaving 6 bases between them. The CDR3 spells CASSELGTEAFF. As DNA, the CDR3 is TGCGCCAGCAGTGAATTGGGCACTGAAGCTTTCTTT.

The chain is built from TRBV19 and TRBJ2-1; 9 bases align to TRBD1. V shed 5 bases and J 1 base; nucleotides not matched to a gene: 15. The germline V gene encodes CDR1 LNHDA and CDR2 SQIVND (reference sequence). There are 19 residues in the CDR3. The chain's CDR3 is CASSPHRTGVVGSYNEQFF. Here the CDR3 DNA reads TGTGCCAGTAGTCCACATCGGACAGGGGTAGTAGGTTCCTACAATGAGCAGTTCTTC.

The chain combines TRBV27 with TRBJ2-7; 7 bases are shared with TRBD2. V dropped 6 bases and J dropped 1; count of bases not matched to a gene: 6. The CDR3 has 14 residues. The germline gives CDR1 MNHEY, CDR2 SMNVEV (reference sequence). The CDR3 DNA follows: TGTGCCAGCAGGGGGACTATAGGGTCCTACGAGCAGTACTTC. This encodes CASRGTIGSYEQYF.

In this sample, this clone turned up once. The J gene is TRBJ2-7, the V gene TRBV4-1, with TRBD1 matching over 8 bases. The V segment lost 0 bases and the J segment 5 bases; nucleotides outside the gene matches: 6. The CDR3 contains 15 residues. Germline V gene sequence: CDR1 MGHRA, CDR2 YSYEKL. The CDR3 sequence is CASSQDFRGRDEQYF. In nucleotides, the CDR3 is TGCGCCAGCAGCCAAGATTTCAGGGGGCGAGACGAGCAGTACTTC.

The gene calls are TRBV5-1 and TRBJ1-6; 9 bases are shared with TRBD1. Germline trimming cut 3 bases from V and 9 bases from J; bases unmatched to any gene: 10. The CDR3 runs 16 residues. CDR1 and CDR2 (germline): SGHRS, YFSETQ. CDR3 nucleotides: TGCGCCAGCAGCTCAACACCGGGACAGGGAGTTTCACCCCTCCACTTT. Translated: CASSSTPGQGVSPLHF.

The chain employs TRBV18 and TRBJ2-2; D ambiguous. CDR1 is KGHSH, CDR2 LQKENI, per germline. This CDR3 has 14 residues. Trimming removed 1 base at V and 5 bases at J, with 8 bases between. CDR3 amino acids: CASSPLRETGELFF. DNA for the CDR3: TGTGCCAGCTCACCACTTAGAGAGACCGGGGAGCTGTTTTTT.

This chain uses TRBV24-1 with TRBJ1-5; D not certain. Germline loops: CDR1 KGHDR, CDR2 SFDVKD. Between the trimmed V and J ends, which lost 3 bases and 5 bases, there was a span of 10 bases. The CDR3 loop spans 14 amino acids. CDR3 nucleotides: TGTGCCACCAGTGATGCCTTCAATGATCAGCCCCAGCATTTT. Its translation: CATSDAFNDQPQHF.

V gene TRBV3-1 (or the pseudogene TRBV3-2) combines with J gene TRBJ1-1, with unresolved D. CDR1 and CDR2 from the germline V gene are LGHDT and YNNKEL (reference sequence). The CDR3 is 17 residues long. Trimming shortened V by 1 base and J by 1 base, and 16 bases separated the two germline ends. In DNA form, the CDR3 reads TGTGCCAGCAGCCAAGGGACCCTATTTAATCCGAACACTGAAGCTTTCTTT. Translated, it gives CASSQGTLFNPNTEAFF.

The V call is TRBV18, the J call TRBJ2-7; 7 bases are shared with TRBD1. CDR1 and CDR2 (germline): KGHSH, LQKENI. The trim removed 6 bases at V and 5 bases at J, leaving 19 bases unmatched. This CDR3 comprises 17 residues. CDR3 sequence (DNA): TGTGCCAGCTCTAAATTAACAGGGGCCGCCGGATCCCACGAGCAGTACTTC. Protein product: CASSKLTGAAGSHEQYF.

For the CDR3, the DNA is TGTGCCAGCAGTGAGGAGGACGGGACAGGGGGTTGGAACTATGGCTACACCTTC. Translated, it gives CASSEEDGTGGWNYGYTF. V usage is TRBV2 and J usage is TRBJ1-2, with 11 bases fitting TRBD1. Germline lookup yields CDR1 SNHLY and CDR2 FYNNEI. J was trimmed by 2 bases and V by 3 bases; bases with no gene match: 11. The CDR3 is 18 residues long.

The chain carries TRBV16 and TRBJ2-7, with D possibly TRBD1 on 6 matching bases. The CDR3 length is 14 residues. Trimming took 1 base from V and 5 from J, leaving 12 bases between them. The germline CDR1 and CDR2 sequences are KGHSY and FQNENV. The CDR3 loop is CASSQWGQGDEQYF. CDR3 bases: TGTGCCAGCAGCCAATGGGGGCAGGGTGACGAGCAGTACTTC.

V is TRBV23-1 and J is TRBJ1-1; D ambiguous. TRBV23-1 qualifies as an ORF whose function is uncertain. The CDR3 runs to 19 residues. Trimming stripped 3 bases from V and 7 bases from J, with 30 bases between. In DNA, the CDR3 is TGCGCCAGCAGTCACTACAAAAGGGATTTTTGGGGAACCTCGCTTGAAGCTTTCTTT. This sequence encodes CASSHYKRDFWGTSLEAFF.